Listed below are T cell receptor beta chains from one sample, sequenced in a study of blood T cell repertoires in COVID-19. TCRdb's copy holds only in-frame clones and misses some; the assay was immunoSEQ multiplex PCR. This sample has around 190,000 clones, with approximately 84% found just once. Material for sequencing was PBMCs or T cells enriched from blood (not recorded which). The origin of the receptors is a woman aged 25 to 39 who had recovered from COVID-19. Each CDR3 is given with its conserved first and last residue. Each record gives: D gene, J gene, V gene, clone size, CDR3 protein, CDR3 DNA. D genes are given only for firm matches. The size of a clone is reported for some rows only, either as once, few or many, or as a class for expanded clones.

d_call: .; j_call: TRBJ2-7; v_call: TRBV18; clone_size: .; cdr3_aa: CASSPMVIRTSNSYEQYF; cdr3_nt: TGTGCCAGCTCACCAATGGTTATCAGGACATCTAACTCCTACGAGCAGTACTTC
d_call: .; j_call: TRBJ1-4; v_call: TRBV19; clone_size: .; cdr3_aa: CASSTGTLNEKLFF; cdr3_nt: TGTGCCAGTAGTACCGGGACACTAAATGAAAAACTGTTTTTT
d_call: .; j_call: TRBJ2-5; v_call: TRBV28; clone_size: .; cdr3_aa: CASSLGGRVQETQYF; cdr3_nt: TGTGCCAGCAGTCTGGGGGGGCGGGTACAAGAGACCCAGTACTTC
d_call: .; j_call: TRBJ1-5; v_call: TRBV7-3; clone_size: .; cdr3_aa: CASSLWANIDGQPQHF; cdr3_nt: TGTGCCAGCAGCTTATGGGCGAACATAGACGGTCAGCCCCAGCATTTT
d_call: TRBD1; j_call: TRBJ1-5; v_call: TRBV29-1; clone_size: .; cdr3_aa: CSVSTGASNQPQHF; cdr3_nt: TGCAGCGTTAGTACAGGGGCTAGCAATCAGCCCCAGCATTTT
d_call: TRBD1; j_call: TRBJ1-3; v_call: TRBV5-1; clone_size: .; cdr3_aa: CASSLDVTGTGNTIYF; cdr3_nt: TGCGCCAGCAGCTTGGATGTGACAGGGACCGGAAACACCATATATTTT
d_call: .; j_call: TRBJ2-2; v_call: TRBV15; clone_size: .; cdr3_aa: CATSPRDTGELFF; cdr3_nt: TGTGCCACCTCGCCCCGGGACACCGGGGAGCTGTTTTTT
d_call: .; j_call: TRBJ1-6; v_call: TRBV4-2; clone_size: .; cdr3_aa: CASSQEGKKVGLPLSPLHF; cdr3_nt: TGTGCCAGCAGCCAAGAGGGGAAAAAGGTGGGACTTCCACTTTCACCCCTCCACTTT
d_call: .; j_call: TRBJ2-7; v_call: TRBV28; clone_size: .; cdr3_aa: CASSSTYEQYF; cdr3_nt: TGTGCCAGCAGTTCCACCTACGAGCAGTACTTC
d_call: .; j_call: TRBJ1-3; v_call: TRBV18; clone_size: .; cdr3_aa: CASSPNRDDTIYF; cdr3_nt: TGTGCCAGCTCTCCGAATCGGGATGACACCATATATTTT
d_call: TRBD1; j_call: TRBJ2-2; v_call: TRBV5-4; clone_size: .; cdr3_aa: CASSRPRTGDRNTGELFF; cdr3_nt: TGTGCCAGCAGCCGACCCCGGACAGGGGATCGGAACACCGGGGAGCTGTTTTTT
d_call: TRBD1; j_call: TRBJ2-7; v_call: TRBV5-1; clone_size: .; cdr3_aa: CASSTTGQATYEQYF; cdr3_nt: TGCGCCAGCAGCACCACGGGACAGGCCACCTACGAGCAGTACTTC
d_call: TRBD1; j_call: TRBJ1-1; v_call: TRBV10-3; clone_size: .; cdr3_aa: CAISELGQVNTEAFF; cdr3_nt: TGTGCCATCAGTGAGCTAGGACAGGTCAACACTGAAGCTTTCTTT
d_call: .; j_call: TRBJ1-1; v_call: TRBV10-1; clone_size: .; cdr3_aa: CASSESTGWWAEAFF; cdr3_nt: TGCGCCAGCAGTGAGTCTACAGGGTGGTGGGCTGAAGCTTTCTTT
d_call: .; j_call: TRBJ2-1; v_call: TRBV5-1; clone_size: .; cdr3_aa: CASSWTGRGGDNEQFF; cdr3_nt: TGCGCCAGCAGCTGGACAGGGCGCGGGGGGGACAATGAGCAGTTCTTC
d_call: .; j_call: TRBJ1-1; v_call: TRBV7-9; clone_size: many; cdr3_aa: CASSRLMGARSTEAFF; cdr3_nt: TGTGCCAGCAGCCGCTTAATGGGGGCTCGAAGCACTGAAGCTTTCTTT
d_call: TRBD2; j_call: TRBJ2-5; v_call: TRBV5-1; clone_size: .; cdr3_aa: CASSPGLAGAQETQYF; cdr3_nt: TGCGCCAGCAGCCCAGGACTAGCGGGCGCCCAAGAGACCCAGTACTTC